The 31 T cell receptor beta chains in this list originate from one sample, sequenced in a study of blood T cell repertoires in COVID-19. Profiled with immunoSEQ multiplex PCR; TCRdb holds only in-frame clones, not every one. Of 80,000 or so clones listed, roughly 81% are singletons. The sequenced sample consisted of peripheral blood. Receptors originate from a man aged 55 to 70 with COVID-19, enrolled during active disease.

The chain recombines TRBV24-1 with TRBJ2-2; the D gene is possibly TRBD1 (6 bases). V was clipped by 4 bases and J by 1 base, with 12 bases between them. Germline values: CDR1 KGHDR, CDR2 SFDVKD. The length of the CDR3 is 16 residues. For the CDR3, the DNA is TGTGCCACCAGTGACCCACAGGGTTGGAACACCGGGGAGCTGTTTTTT. Its translation is CATSDPQGWNTGELFF.

This clone was observed once. This chain connects TRBV9 to TRBJ2-5; 8 bases fit TRBD1. This CDR3 has 15 residues. Germline loops: CDR1 SGDLS, CDR2 YYNGEE. V lost 4 bases to trimming and J lost 5 bases; unmatched junction nucleotides: 10. CDR3 sequence: CASSPPPGGLETQYF. The CDR3 DNA is TGTGCCAGCAGCCCCCCGCCAGGGGGCTTGGAGACCCAGTACTTC.

This clone has only a few counts. This sequence joins TRBV30 and TRBJ2-2; 10 bases align to TRBD2. The CDR3 extends over 16 amino acids. CDR1 GTSNPN and CDR2 SVGIG come from the germline V gene (reference sequence). The ends lost 1 base at V and 1 base at J; junction bases unmatched: 3. The CDR3 is CAWSEVAGGNTGELFF. The CDR3 DNA is TGTGCCTGGAGTGAAGTAGCGGGGGGGAACACCGGGGAGCTGTTTTTT.

The CDR3 sequence is CASSLSGHLALSYEQYF. For the CDR3, the DNA is TGTGCCAGCAGTTTATCCGGTCACTTAGCACTCTCCTACGAGCAGTACTTC. The chain carries TRBV28 and TRBJ2-7; no clear D. Deletions cut 1 base from V and 0 bases from J, with 16 bases between. The CDR3 length is 17 residues. In germline, CDR1 is MDHEN, CDR2 SYDVKM.

This chain joins TRBV28 and TRBJ1-6; the D is unclear. The CDR3 length is 16 residues. Germline V gene sequence: CDR1 MDHEN, CDR2 SYDVKM. Deletions cut 8 bases from V and 0 bases from J, with 14 bases between. In DNA form, the CDR3 reads TGTGCCAGCTTAAAAACGGGTGGCTCCTATAATTCACCCCTCCACTTT. It codes for CASLKTGGSYNSPLHF. The full variable domain, with the rest looked up from reference TRBV28 and TRBJ1-6, is DVKVTQSSRYLVKRTGEKVFLECVQDMDHENMFWYRQDPGLGLRLIYFSYDVKMKEKGDIPEGYSVSREKKERFSLILESASTNQTSMYLCASLKTGGSYNSPLHFGNGTRLTVT.

The chain joins TRBV19 to TRBJ1-5, with D unclear. The V end lost 3 bases, the J end lost 15 bases, and 18 bases lay between the germline ends. This CDR3 is built from 13 residues. CDR1 LNHDA and CDR2 SQIVND come from the germline V gene (reference sequence). CDR3 loop: CASSMSEGAYRHF. Written as DNA, the CDR3 is TGTGCCAGTAGTATGAGCGAGGGTGCATACAGGCATTTT.

The chain links TRBV7-9 to TRBJ1-1; D is possibly TRBD1 (5 bases). Germline CDR1 SEHNR, CDR2 FQNEAQ (reference sequence). With 3 bases removed from V and 3 bases from J, the gap between germline ends came to 8 bases. This CDR3 contains 13 residues. The CDR3: CASSFTGDTEAFF. The CDR3 DNA is TGTGCCAGCAGCTTTACAGGCGACACTGAAGCTTTCTTT.

The chain uses TRBV20-1 and TRBJ2-7, with D hard to call. This CDR3 is built from 11 residues. V gave up 1 base and J gave up 9 bases, with 10 bases separating them. The germline V gene has CDR1 DFQATT and CDR2 SNEGSKA (reference sequence). CDR3 protein: CSARAVVGQYF. Here the CDR3 DNA reads TGCAGTGCTAGAGCCGTAGTTGGGCAGTACTTC.

V usage is TRBV30 and J usage is TRBJ1-6, with 7 bases aligning to TRBD1. This CDR3 has 15 amino acids. Trimming took 4 bases from V and 9 from J; bases not matched to a gene: 12. Germline CDR1 and CDR2: GTSNPN and SVGIG (reference sequence). The CDR3 here is CAWNEPGQMRSPLHF. CDR3 bases: TGTGCCTGGAACGAACCGGGACAGATGCGTTCACCCCTCCACTTT.

The chain uses TRBV20-1 and TRBJ1-6, with 7 positions matching TRBD1. After removal of 3 bases from V and 8 bases from J, the junction contained 4 bases not matched to a gene. The length of the CDR3 is 13 residues. Germline CDR1 and CDR2: DFQATT and SNEGSKA (reference sequence). The CDR3 loop is CSASVQGDSPLHF. DNA of the CDR3: TGCAGTGCTAGTGTCCAGGGGGATTCACCCCTCCACTTT.

The J gene is TRBJ1-1, the V gene TRBV9, with a weak D call TRBD1 (5 bases). V gave up 4 bases and J gave up 7 bases, with 17 bases separating them. Germline CDR1 and CDR2: SGDLS and YYNGEE. CDR3 length: 14 amino acids. This CDR3 is CASSQGPWGDEAFF. Here the CDR3 DNA reads TGTGCCAGCAGCCAAGGACCCTGGGGGGATGAAGCTTTCTTT.

The chain uses TRBV27 and TRBJ2-5, with 7 bases aligning to TRBD1. CDR1 is MNHEY and CDR2 is SMNVEV in the germline V gene (reference sequence). After removal of 2 bases from V and 2 bases from J, the junction contained 5 bases not matched to a gene. This CDR3 contains 15 residues. The CDR3 nucleotides are TGTGCCAGCAGTTTACTCCGGACAGGTCAAGAGACCCAGTACTTC. Translated: CASSLLRTGQETQYF.

This clone is a singleton in its sample. V usage is TRBV2 and J usage is TRBJ1-5, with D possibly matching TRBD1 (5 bases). The CDR3 runs to 16 residues. V dropped 5 bases and J dropped 4 bases, with 18 bases sitting between them. The germline V gene encodes CDR1 SNHLY and CDR2 FYNNEI. The CDR3 DNA reads as TGTGCCAGCAGTTCACCCGCAGGGTCTCGTAATCAGCCCCAGCATTTT. Its translation: CASSSPAGSRNQPQHF. The whole variable domain, filled in from reference TRBV2 and TRBJ1-5, reads EPEVTQTPSHQVTQMGQEVILRCVPISNHLYFYWYRQILGQKVEFLVSFYNNEISEKSEIFDDQFSVERPDGSNFTLKIRSTKLEDSAMYFCASSSPAGSRNQPQHFGDGTRLSIL.

The chain uses TRBV4-1 and TRBJ2-1; TRBD1 might be the D (6 bases). Germline assignment: CDR1 MGHRA and CDR2 YSYEKL. The CDR3 spans 16 residues. Trimming left V 1 base short and J 0 bases short, with 10 bases between. In DNA, the CDR3 is TGCGCCAGCAGCCAAGGCCTGACAGGCTCCTACAATGAGCAGTTCTTC. This translates into CASSQGLTGSYNEQFF.

This clone was recorded only once. The chain combines TRBV6-1 with TRBJ2-2; D perhaps matches TRBD1 (6 bases). Per germline, CDR1 MNHNS and CDR2 SASEGT. The CDR3 is made up of 14 amino acids. V was pared by 2 bases and J by 4 bases, with 8 bases between. CDR3 protein: CASSEQGITGELFF. Here the CDR3 DNA reads TGTGCCAGCAGTGAACAGGGGATCACCGGGGAGCTGTTTTTT.

This clone was detected a few times. This rearrangement joins TRBV6-2 or TRBV6-3 to TRBJ1-3; TRBD1 is a possible D gene (5 bases). V was shortened by 5 bases and J by 8 bases, with 13 bases between the two germline ends. The CDR3 length is 13 residues. In germline, CDR1 is MNHEY, CDR2 SVGEGT. This CDR3 is CASSPQGQHTIYF. The CDR3, as DNA: TGTGCCAGCAGTCCCCAGGGCCAACACACCATATATTTT.

The chain uses TRBV24-1 and TRBJ1-4; TRBD1 matches at 7 bases. V trimming: 2 bases; J trimming: 7 bases; junction bases outside the gene matches: 6. The CDR3 extends over 15 amino acids. The germline CDR1 and CDR2 sequences are KGHDR and SFDVKD. CDR3 in amino acids: CATSDSTGTGEKLFF. CDR3 sequence (DNA): TGTGCCACCAGTGATTCGACAGGGACCGGTGAAAAACTGTTTTTT.

Only one count was recorded for this clone. V and J are TRBV7-2 and TRBJ1-2; TRBD1 matches 8 bases. CDR3 size: 16 residues. V shed 5 bases and J 8 bases; nucleotides not matched to a gene: 16. Germline V gene sequence: CDR1 SGHTA, CDR2 FQGNSA. Here the CDR3 reads CASSVISGDTGGGYTF. DNA of the CDR3: TGTGCCAGCAGCGTCATCTCGGGGGATACAGGGGGAGGCTACACCTTC.

CDR3 bases: TGTGCCAGCAGCTTCACTAGCGGGGATACGCAGTATTTT. Amino acid sequence: CASSFTSGDTQYF. J is TRBJ2-3 and V is TRBV7-3; TRBD2 aligns across 9 bases. Trimming removed 3 bases from V and 6 bases from J; junction bases left unmatched: 1. Germline CDR1 and CDR2: SGHTA and FQGTGA. The CDR3 sequence is 13 residues long. Variable domain in full (rest from reference TRBV7-3 and TRBJ2-3): GAGVSQTPSNKVTEKGKYVELRCDPISGHTALYWYRQSLGQGPEFLIYFQGTGAADDSGLPNDRFFAVRPEGSVSTLKIQRTERGDSAVYLCASSFTSGDTQYFGPGTRLTVL.

J is TRBJ1-2 and V is TRBV3-1 (or the pseudogene TRBV3-2), with 7 bases fitting TRBD1. This CDR3 contains 16 residues. The V and J ends lost 0 bases and 6 bases, in that order; junction bases with no gene match: 10. In germline, CDR1 is LGHDT, CDR2 YNNKEL (reference sequence). In DNA form, the CDR3 reads TGTGCCAGCAGCCAAGAGGATGGAAGGGGGCAAGATGGCTACACCTTC. This translates into CASSQEDGRGQDGYTF.

The chain uses TRBV6-1 and TRBJ1-5; 7 nucleotides align to TRBD1. V was pared by 3 bases and J by 2 bases, with 7 bases of the junction left unmatched. The CDR3 has 16 amino acids. Germline CDR1 reads MNHNS; CDR2 reads SASEGT. CDR3 amino acids: CASSDLGDSRNQPQHF. The DNA of the CDR3 is TGTGCCAGCAGTGACCTGGGGGACAGCCGCAATCAGCCCCAGCATTTT.

V usage is TRBV21-1 and J usage is TRBJ1-6; TRBD1, the D gene given by the table, was not confirmed from the DNA. TRBV21-1 is a listed pseudogene. This CDR3 is 17 amino acids long. The CDR3 nucleotides read TGTGCCAGCAGCAAAGTGGGCAGGGATTACTATAATTCACCCCTCCACTTT. Its translation is CASSKVGRDYYNSPLHF.

The V call is TRBV6-5, the J call TRBJ2-5, with a weak D call TRBD2 (6 bases). The V end was cut by 2 bases, the J end by 3 bases, with 13 bases between. Germline CDR1 MNHEY, CDR2 SVGAGI. The CDR3 has 15 amino acids. DNA for the CDR3: TGTGCCAGCAGTTACGGCGGGACTCCTAAAGAGACCCAGTACTTC. Translated: CASSYGGTPKETQYF.

This clone was counted a few times. The CDR3 region is CASSPRTGSNTGELFF. Written as DNA, the CDR3 is TGTGCCAGCAGCCCGAGGACAGGGTCGAACACCGGGGAGCTGTTTTTT. The chain couples TRBV7-9 to TRBJ2-2; 8 bases agree with TRBD1. Unmatched junction bases numbered 5, after V lost 5 bases and J lost 0 bases. The CDR3 totals 16 residues. The germline gives CDR1 SEHNR, CDR2 FQNEAQ (reference sequence). Drawing the rest from reference TRBV7-9 and TRBJ2-2, the complete variable domain is DTGVSQNPRHKITKRGQNVTFRCDPISEHNRLYWYRQTLGQGPEFLTYFQNEAQLEKSRLLSDRFSAERPKGSFSTLEIQRTEQGDSAMYLCASSPRTGSNTGELFFGEGSRLTVL.

The CDR3, as DNA: TGTGCCAGCAGCATATACAGGGACACCGGGGAGCTGTTTTTT. It translates to CASSIYRDTGELFF. J is TRBJ2-2 and V is TRBV7-3; the D gene is possibly TRBD1 (6 bases). CDR3 length: 14 amino acids. Germline V CDR1 and CDR2: SGHTA, FQGTGA. V was trimmed by 5 bases and J by 3 bases, leaving 10 bases between them. Filled out from reference TRBV7-3 and TRBJ2-2, the complete variable domain reads GAGVSQTPSNKVTEKGKYVELRCDPISGHTALYWYRQSLGQGPEFLIYFQGTGAADDSGLPNDRFFAVRPEGSVSTLKIQRTERGDSAVYLCASSIYRDTGELFFGEGSRLTVL.

This clone was recorded only once. The chain employs TRBV19 and TRBJ2-2; D ambiguous. The CDR3 length is 16 residues. The germline V and J ends were trimmed by 9 bases and 1 base, with 18 bases remaining between them. CDR1 is LNHDA and CDR2 is SQIVND in the germline V gene (reference sequence). The DNA of the CDR3 is TGTGCCAGCAGACTTTTCGACGGTTTGAACACCGGGGAGCTGTTTTTT. As protein: CASRLFDGLNTGELFF. Variable domain in full (rest from reference TRBV19 and TRBJ2-2): DGGITQSPKYLFRKEGQNVTLSCEQNLNHDAMYWYRQDPGQGLRLIYYSQIVNDFQKGDIAEGYSVSREKKESFPLTVTSAQKNPTAFYLCASRLFDGLNTGELFFGEGSRLTVL.

V usage is TRBV18 and J usage is TRBJ1-1, with TRBD1 matching 9 bases. CDR1 KGHSH and CDR2 LQKENI come from the germline V gene. The J segment lost 13 bases and the V segment lost 6 bases, leaving 9 bases of the junction unmatched. This CDR3 is 12 amino acids long. The CDR3: CASSGGQGDIFF. Here the CDR3 DNA reads TGTGCCAGCTCCGGGGGACAGGGCGACATTTTCTTT.

The chain links TRBV3-1 (or the pseudogene TRBV3-2) to TRBJ1-2; TRBD1 is a possible D gene (6 bases). In germline, CDR1 is LGHDT, CDR2 YNNKEL (reference sequence). Trimming left V 2 bases short and J 6 bases short, with 7 bases between. The length of the CDR3 is 12 residues. The CDR3 loop is CASSQTGNGYTF. CDR3 bases: TGTGCCAGCAGCCAAACAGGGAATGGCTACACCTTC.

This chain connects TRBV2 to TRBJ1-5; D is uncertain. The germline V and J ends were trimmed by 4 bases and 0 bases, with 13 bases remaining between them. The CDR3 spans 16 residues. Per the germline V gene, CDR1 is SNHLY and CDR2 is FYNNEI. The CDR3 region has the DNA TGTGCCAGCAGTGGGAGGGCAGGAGGTAGCAATCAGCCCCAGCATTTT. Its protein is CASSGRAGGSNQPQHF. The full variable domain, in which reference TRBV2 and TRBJ1-5 provide the parts outside the CDR3, is EPEVTQTPSHQVTQMGQEVILRCVPISNHLYFYWYRQILGQKVEFLVSFYNNEISEKSEIFDDQFSVERPDGSNFTLKIRSTKLEDSAMYFCASSGRAGGSNQPQHFGDGTRLSIL.

This chain links TRBV2 with TRBJ2-3; no firm D call. The CDR3 length is 15 residues. Germline CDR1 SNHLY, CDR2 FYNNEI. V was pared by 6 bases and J by 0 bases, with 13 bases between. This CDR3 reads CASRGHGLSTDTQYF. DNA of the CDR3: TGTGCCAGCAGGGGCCATGGTCTAAGCACAGATACGCAGTATTTT.

The chain recombines TRBV29-1 with TRBJ2-5; the D gene is possibly TRBD1 (7 bases). Per germline, CDR1 SQVTM and CDR2 ANQGSEA. The CDR3 contains 12 residues. V lost 7 bases to trimming and J lost 5 bases, with 14 bases between them. CDR3: CSAAGQFETQYF. In DNA form, the CDR3 reads TGCAGCGCTGCGGGACAGTTCGAGACCCAGTACTTC.